This TCR beta chain was recovered during a study of blood T cell repertoires in COVID-19. About the study: Italy, Spain and the United States were the sources of the convalescent and acute COVID-19 samples.

The germline V and J ends were trimmed by 5 bases and 8 bases, with 15 bases remaining between them. The CDR3 is made up of 14 amino acids. Germline V lookup: CDR1 SEHNR, CDR2 FQNEAQ (reference sequence). Sequencing used immunoSEQ multiplex PCR; TCRdb keeps in-frame clones, though not all of them. The sample records approximately 250,000 clones, less than 90% being singletons. The chain uses TRBV7-9 and TRBJ1-4; D call uncertain. The sequencing input was peripheral blood. The sequence was obtained from a woman aged 70 to 79 with COVID-19, enrolled during active disease. The CDR3 here is CASSPRTGGEKLFF. As DNA, the CDR3 is TGTGCCAGCAGCCCCCGGACGGGAGGGGAAAAACTGTTTTTT.